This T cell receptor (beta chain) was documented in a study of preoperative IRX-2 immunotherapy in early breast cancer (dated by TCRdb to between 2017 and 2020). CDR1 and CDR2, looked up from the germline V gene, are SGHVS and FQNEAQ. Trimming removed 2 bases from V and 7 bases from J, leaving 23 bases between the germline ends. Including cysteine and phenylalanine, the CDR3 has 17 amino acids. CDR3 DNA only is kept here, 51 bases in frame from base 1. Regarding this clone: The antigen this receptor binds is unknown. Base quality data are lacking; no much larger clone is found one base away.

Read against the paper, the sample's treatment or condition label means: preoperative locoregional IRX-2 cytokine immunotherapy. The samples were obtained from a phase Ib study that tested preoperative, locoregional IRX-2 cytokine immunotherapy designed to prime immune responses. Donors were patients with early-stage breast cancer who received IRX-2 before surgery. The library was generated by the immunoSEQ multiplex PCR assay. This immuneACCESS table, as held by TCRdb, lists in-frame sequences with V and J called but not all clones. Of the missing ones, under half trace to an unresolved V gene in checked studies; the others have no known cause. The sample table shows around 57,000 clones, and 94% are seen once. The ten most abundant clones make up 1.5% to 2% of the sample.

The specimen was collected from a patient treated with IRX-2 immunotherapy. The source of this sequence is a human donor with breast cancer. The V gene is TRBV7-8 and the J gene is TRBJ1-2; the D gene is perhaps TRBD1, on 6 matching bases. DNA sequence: TGTGCCAGCAGCTTAATGACAACAGGGAGTTGGCGGTTTGGCTACACCTTC. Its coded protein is CASSLMTTGSWRFGYTF.